This T cell receptor (beta chain) was retrieved from a study of beta chain features in type 1 diabetes. Study-wide points: Type 1 diabetes patients showed fewer insertions and more deletions at VDJ junctions.

This CDR3 is built from 13 residues. Germline V gene sequence: CDR1 ENHRY, CDR2 SYGVKD. The V segment lost 10 bases and the J segment 7 bases; nucleotides outside the gene matches: 8. TCRB transcripts that were expressed got sequenced, as all of the isolated RNA had been reverse transcribed. Around 3.8 million reads per sample were averaged for naive, central memory and regulatory samples. Some clones are missing from TCRdb's copy, which holds only in-frame ones; the method was immunoSEQ multiplex PCR. The sample holds about 620,000 clones, roughly a sixth seen once. Comment on this clone: No antigen is known for it.

The chain is built from TRBV10-3 and TRBJ1-4, with 8 bases that match TRBD1. This sequence originates from a man aged 18 to 35 in good health. Sequenced: naive CD4+ T cells from blood. The CDR3 reads CATSDRELEKLFF. The CDR3 DNA is TGTGCCACCTCGGACAGGGAACTTGAAAAACTGTTTTTT.